Listed here are 27 T cell receptor beta chains from one sample, sequenced in a study of cytomegalovirus exposure and HLA in healthy donors. PCR primers comprised 60 Vbeta and 13 Jbeta primers. Profiled with immunoSEQ multiplex PCR; TCRdb holds only in-frame clones, not every one. The sample lists fewer than 200,000 clones; approximately 81% were seen once. Sequences were obtained from PBMCs. These receptor sequences come from a woman younger than 30 in good health and CMV-seronegative.

V gene TRBV28 combines with J gene TRBJ1-2; TRBD1 agrees at 7 bases. Trimming took 7 bases from V and 4 from J; bases not matched to a gene: 6. The CDR3 consists of 13 residues. Germline loops: CDR1 MDHEN, CDR2 SYDVKM. CDR3 protein: CASTLDRVYGYTF. Here the CDR3 DNA reads TGTGCCAGCACCCTAGACAGGGTCTATGGCTACACCTTC.

In this sample, this clone turned up once. V is TRBV6-5 and J is TRBJ2-4; 7 bases line up with TRBD2. The CDR3 covers 15 residues. CDR1 and CDR2 (germline): MNHEY, SVGAGI. V shed 2 bases, J shed 6 bases, and the junction held 7 bases outside the gene matches. CDR3 protein: CASSYQGGSRNIQYF. DNA for the CDR3: TGTGCCAGCAGTTACCAGGGCGGGAGTAGAAACATTCAGTACTTC.

The chain carries TRBV29-1 and TRBJ2-3, with 9 bases lining up with TRBD1. V trimming: 6 bases; J trimming: 3 bases; junction bases outside the gene matches: 7. The CDR3 loop spans 14 amino acids. From germline, CDR1 is SQVTM and CDR2 ANQGSEA. CDR3 residues: CSVDPGQGTDTQYF. The CDR3 DNA reads TGCAGCGTAGACCCGGGACAGGGTACAGATACGCAGTATTTT.

This chain links TRBV5-6 with TRBJ2-5; D not resolved. TRBJ2-7 explains the end of the DNA better; the J call may be wrong. Germline V gene data show CDR1 as SGHDT and CDR2 as YYEEEE. The CDR3 runs 12 residues. The CDR3 is CASSLGRYEQYF. The DNA of the CDR3 is TGTGCCAGCAGCTTGGGAAGATACGAGCAGTACTTC.

The genes are TRBV11-2 and TRBJ2-1, with TRBD2 matching over 8 bases. This CDR3 has 16 amino acids. J was trimmed by 6 bases and V by 0 bases; bases with no gene match: 7. The germline V gene has CDR1 SGHAT and CDR2 FQNNGV. The CDR3 reads CASSLDRAGVSNEQFF. For the CDR3, the DNA is TGTGCCAGCAGCTTAGATCGAGCGGGAGTGTCCAATGAGCAGTTCTTC.

This rearrangement joins TRBV18 to TRBJ2-7; 10 bases are a match to TRBD1. This CDR3 contains 15 residues. J was trimmed by 4 bases and V by 6 bases; bases with no gene match: 9. The germline V gene has CDR1 KGHSH and CDR2 LQKENI. CDR3: CASSPDRTGGYEQYF. The DNA for the CDR3 is TGTGCCAGCTCCCCAGACAGGACAGGGGGGTACGAGCAGTACTTC.

The genes are TRBV10-3 and TRBJ2-5; 7 positions agree with TRBD2. J gave up 3 bases and V 4 bases, and 2 bases lay outside the gene matches. Germline-derived CDR1 and CDR2 are ENHRY and SYGVKD. CDR3 length equals 13 residues. The CDR3 DNA follows: TGTGCCATCAGTGTAAGCGGGGAAGAGACCCAGTACTTC. Encoded protein: CAISVSGEETQYF.

J is TRBJ2-4 and V is TRBV4-1; perhaps TRBD2 as D (5 bases). This CDR3 has 14 amino acids. Germline lookup yields CDR1 MGHRA and CDR2 YSYEKL. The germline V and J ends were trimmed by 4 bases and 6 bases, with 13 bases remaining between them. The CDR3 DNA follows: TGCGCCAGCAGCCCTACTAGTATCGGAAACATTCAGTACTTC. As protein: CASSPTSIGNIQYF.

This chain uses TRBV5-1 with TRBJ2-7; perhaps TRBD2 as D (5 bases). Trimming cost V 2 bases and J 0 bases, with 6 bases left between them. The germline V gene has CDR1 SGHRS and CDR2 YFSETQ. CDR3 size: 13 residues. The CDR3 sequence: CASSFGDSYEQYF. The CDR3 coding sequence is TGCGCCAGCAGCTTCGGGGACTCCTACGAGCAGTACTTC.

In the case of this clone: At one of its ends the junction is not consistent with the germline gene, which may arise from a read error. The chain joins TRBV28 to TRBJ2-1, with D possibly TRBD1 on 6 matching bases. The CDR3 sequence is 13 residues long. Looked up from germline, CDR1 is MDHEN and CDR2 is SYDVKM. This chain's CDR3 is CASRDAGQLGWIF. The CDR3 region has the DNA TGTGCCAGCAGGGATGCCGGACAGTTAGGCTGGATCTTC.

This sequence joins TRBV4-2 and TRBJ2-7, with D possibly matching TRBD2 (6 bases). The CDR3 length is 17 residues. The germline V gene has CDR1 LGHNA and CDR2 YNFKEQ. Trimming took 4 bases from V and 2 from J, leaving 21 bases between them. CDR3 nucleotide sequence: TGTGCCAGCAGCCGTTCGCCGTTAGCGGAGAGCCCCTACGAGCAGTACTTC. Its translation: CASSRSPLAESPYEQYF.

The chain employs TRBV9 and TRBJ2-7; D might be TRBD2 (7 bases). V was cut by 4 bases and J by 3 bases, with 20 bases left in between. The V gene's germline CDR1 is SGDLS and CDR2 YYNGEE. This CDR3 has 16 residues. CDR3: CASSQRGASGFYEQYF. CDR3 nucleotides: TGTGCCAGCAGCCAACGGGGGGCTAGCGGATTCTACGAGCAGTACTTC.

The chain recombines TRBV11-3 with TRBJ2-5; tentatively, D is TRBD1 (5 bases). Between the trimmed V and J ends, which lost 1 base and 2 bases, there was a span of 17 bases. The germline CDR1 and CDR2 sequences are SGHNT and YENEEA. This CDR3 comprises 17 residues. CDR3 amino acids: CASSLGLQGYPQETQYF. CDR3 bases: TGTGCCAGCAGCTTAGGGCTTCAGGGTTATCCGCAAGAGACCCAGTACTTC.

The genes are TRBV7-2 and TRBJ1-2; no firm D call. Per germline, CDR1 SGHTA and CDR2 FQGNSA. The CDR3 runs 14 residues. Between the trimmed V and J ends, which lost 1 base and 8 bases, there was a span of 14 bases. The CDR3 spells CASSLGVDGSGYTF. The CDR3 DNA sequence: TGTGCCAGCAGCTTAGGAGTGGATGGGAGCGGCTACACCTTC.

This clone has only one observation. The chain is built from TRBV27 and TRBJ1-3, with a possible D match to TRBD1 (6 bases). The germline V gene has CDR1 MNHEY and CDR2 SMNVEV (reference sequence). CDR3 length equals 14 residues. V was trimmed by 2 bases and J by 2 bases, leaving 7 bases between them. The CDR3 DNA reads TGTGCCAGCAGTTTAAGGGGGACTGGAAACACCATATATTTT. It is translated as CASSLRGTGNTIYF.

The V gene is TRBV28, the J gene TRBJ2-7; a possible D gene is TRBD1 (6 bases). Trimming took 5 bases from V and 0 from J, leaving 8 bases between them. Germline CDR1 is MDHEN and CDR2 is SYDVKM. The CDR3 has 13 residues. CDR3 protein: CASSRTASYEQYF. As DNA, the CDR3 is TGTGCCAGCAGTCGGACAGCCTCCTACGAGCAGTACTTC.

The V gene is TRBV5-6, the J gene TRBJ2-7; possible D gene TRBD1, 5 bases. Trimming took off 6 bases at V and 2 bases at J, with 15 bases between the two ends. Looked up from germline, CDR1 is SGHDT and CDR2 is YYEEEE. There are 14 residues in the CDR3. Here the CDR3 reads CASISSDKPYEQYF. CDR3 sequence (DNA): TGTGCCAGCATCTCATCGGACAAACCCTACGAGCAGTACTTC.

V and J are TRBV5-1 and TRBJ1-1, with 10 nucleotides matching TRBD1. J gave up 4 bases and V 0 bases, and 6 bases lay outside the gene matches. Per germline, CDR1 SGHRS and CDR2 YFSETQ. CDR3 size: 16 residues. DNA of the CDR3: TGCGCCAGCAGCTTGGGACAGGGGGCGCGCGGCACTGAAGCTTTCTTT. Its protein is CASSLGQGARGTEAFF.

The V gene is TRBV30, the J gene TRBJ2-1; 7 nucleotides match TRBD2. CDR1 and CDR2 (germline): GTSNPN, SVGIG (reference sequence). There are 13 residues in the CDR3. Trimming cost V 4 bases and J 9 bases; bases outside gene matches: 9. This CDR3 is CAWMRLAFSEQFF. The DNA for the CDR3 is TGTGCCTGGATGCGACTAGCTTTTAGTGAGCAGTTCTTC. Complete variable domain (other parts from reference TRBV30 and TRBJ2-1): SQTIHQWPATLVQPVGSPLSLECTVEGTSNPNLYWYRQAAGRGLQLLFYSVGIGQISSEVPQNLSASRPQDRQFILSSKKLLLSDSGFYLCAWMRLAFSEQFFGPGTRLTVL.

The chain links TRBV10-3 to TRBJ2-3; D uncertain. Per germline, CDR1 ENHRY and CDR2 SYGVKD. Trimming stripped 5 bases from V and 1 base from J, with 10 bases between. This CDR3 is 14 amino acids long. Here the CDR3 reads CAISQLTGTDTQYF. DNA for the CDR3: TGTGCCATCAGTCAACTTACGGGCACAGATACGCAGTATTTT.

To note about this clone: The junction and the germline gene differ at one end; a read error may be behind it. The V call is TRBV7-9, the J call TRBJ2-3; 9 bases are shared with TRBD2. The CDR3 contains 13 residues. Germline V gives CDR1 SEHNR, CDR2 FQNEAQ (reference sequence). In nucleotides, the CDR3 is TGTTCCAGCAGCGTAGCGGGAGCAGATACGCAGTATTTT. Amino acid sequence: CSSSVAGADTQYF.

This clone was detected only once. V is TRBV5-5 and J is TRBJ2-5, with 7 bases aligning to TRBD2. Germline V gene data show CDR1 as SGHKS and CDR2 as YYEKEE (reference sequence). The CDR3 is 17 amino acids. Trimming at V came to 0 bases and at J to 5 bases, leaving 13 bases not matched to a gene. This chain's CDR3 is CASSLAPGGSLPETQYF. CDR3 nucleotide sequence: TGTGCCAGCAGCTTGGCTCCGGGCGGGAGTCTCCCGGAGACCCAGTACTTC.

The chain uses TRBV28 and TRBJ2-2, with 9 bases identical to TRBD1. Per germline, CDR1 MDHEN and CDR2 SYDVKM. V dropped 8 bases and J dropped 6; count of bases not matched to a gene: 7. The CDR3 sequence is 14 residues long. Here the CDR3 reads CASLLTGGPGELFF. The CDR3 bases are TGTGCCAGCCTCCTAACAGGGGGCCCCGGGGAGCTGTTTTTT.

This chain connects TRBV6-5 to TRBJ2-5; 9 bases are a match to TRBD1. The assigned J gene may be wrong: the sequence end matches TRBJ2-7 better. The length of the CDR3 is 13 residues. Germline V lookup: CDR1 MNHEY, CDR2 SVGAGI. CDR3 loop: CASRQGASYEQYF. The CDR3 nucleotides are TGTGCCAGCAGACAGGGGGCTTCCTACGAGCAGTACTTC.

The rearrangement joins TRBV27 to TRBJ2-3, with a tentative D call TRBD2 (5 bases). CDR3 length: 15 amino acids. With 3 bases removed from V and 3 bases from J, the gap between germline ends came to 13 bases. The germline CDR1 and CDR2 sequences are MNHEY and SMNVEV (reference sequence). CDR3: CASSFGNLITDTQYF. As DNA, the CDR3 is TGTGCCAGCAGTTTCGGGAATCTGATAACAGATACGCAGTATTTT.

The V gene is TRBV6-5, the J gene TRBJ2-7, with 8 bases aligning to TRBD2. In germline, CDR1 is MNHEY, CDR2 SVGAGI. This CDR3 has 14 amino acids. Germline trimming cut 2 bases from V and 4 bases from J; bases unmatched to any gene: 4. DNA for the CDR3: TGTGCCAGCAGTTACCGGGCTAGCGGGTACGAGCAGTACTTC. This sequence encodes CASSYRASGYEQYF.

V is TRBV9 and J is TRBJ2-2; D gene unclear. Per germline, CDR1 SGDLS and CDR2 YYNGEE. This CDR3 has 13 amino acids. V was trimmed by 1 base and J by 5 bases, leaving 6 bases between them. CDR3 in amino acids: CASSVLVTGELFF. CDR3 DNA: TGTGCCAGCAGCGTATTAGTAACCGGGGAGCTGTTTTTT.